Listed below are T cell receptor beta chains from one sample, sequenced in a study of Ad26.COV2.S vaccination and SARS-CoV-2 variants. The assay was immunoSEQ multiplex PCR, and TCRdb's table has in-frame clones only and misses some. In the table there are more than 300,000 clones, 86% of which are singletons. The input for sequencing was peripheral blood, taken in a trial of Ad26.COV2.S vaccine versus placebo. The receptors were sampled from a person aged 18-60 years who received the Ad26.COV2.S COVID-19 vaccine or a placebo. CDR3s leave out the opening cysteine and the closing phenylalanine or tryptophan. The D gene is left open where the match is weak.

v_call	j_call	d_call	cdr3_length	cdr3_aa
TRBV12-5	TRBJ2-5	NA	12	ASGLGGKQETQY
TRBV7-9	TRBJ1-5	NA	11	ASSLGQHQPQH
TRBV6-2/TRBV6-3	TRBJ1-2	TRBD1	11	ASSYRQGYGYT
TRBV4-3	TRBJ2-6	NA	14	ASSQGAVSGANVLT
TRBV2	TRBJ2-5	NA	12	ASSEANTQETQY
TRBV7-2	TRBJ1-6	TRBD1	14	ASSQNPTGTNSPLH
TRBV5-1	TRBJ1-6	TRBD1	12	ASSSDRANSPLH
TRBV27	TRBJ1-2	NA	12	ASSFRDTRGGYT
TRBV5-8	TRBJ1-1	NA	12	ASSLRGGVTEAF
TRBV27	TRBJ1-3	NA	11	ASSFQTGNTIY
TRBV6-6	TRBJ1-1	TRBD1	15	ASSPGQGPKVGTEAF
TRBV7-8	TRBJ2-6	NA	15	ASSLIRRGRGANVLT
TRBV11-3	TRBJ2-3	NA	13	ASSAQGSYTDTQY
TRBV6-1	TRBJ1-2	NA	11	ASSPELNNGYT
TRBV10-3	TRBJ1-5	TRBD1	11	AISRTGEQPQH
TRBV5-1	TRBJ2-2	NA	15	ASSLGVGVSDTGELF
TRBV7-8	TRBJ1-1	TRBD1	14	ASSLEGQGVSTEAF
TRBV5-4	TRBJ2-1	TRBD1	15	ASSLANPGQGGDEQF
TRBV24-1	TRBJ2-3	NA	13	ATSDLGAEGDTQY
TRBV18	TRBJ2-5	NA	11	ASSRGQQETQY
TRBV9	TRBJ2-2	NA	13	ASSVGLANTGELF
TRBV15	TRBJ2-3	TRBD2	14	ATSGGLAGVTDTQY
TRBV19	TRBJ1-2	NA	10	ASSTRTALST
TRBV9	TRBJ2-5	NA	13	ASSADQGRGETQY
TRBV6-5	TRBJ1-4	NA	12	ASSYIEGGEKLF
TRBV27	TRBJ2-7	TRBD2	13	ASSSGTSASYEQY
TRBV5-1	TRBJ1-2	TRBD1	13	ASSFDRDPLYGYT
TRBV29-1	TRBJ2-1	NA	11	SVGPAPGSEQF
TRBV7-2	TRBJ1-1	TRBD1	13	ASSATTGTGVGAF
TRBV6-1	TRBJ1-2	NA	14	ASSQVGYGWSYGYT
TRBV7-2	TRBJ2-2	TRBD1	13	ASSSQGANTGELF
TRBV20-1	TRBJ1-1	NA	13	SASIGGRGNTEAF
TRBV7-2	TRBJ2-5	NA	13	ASRFFGGDQETQY
TRBV6-4	TRBJ2-7	TRBD1	15	ASKPGTGSKNTYEQY
TRBV2	TRBJ2-5	TRBD2	12	ASLLAGGQETQY
TRBV4-1	TRBJ1-5	NA	12	ASSVTGTNQPQH
TRBV19	TRBJ2-5	TRBD1	11	ASRNRGVETQY
TRBV5-4	TRBJ2-1	TRBD2	11	ASSSGTIIHQF
TRBV6-1	TRBJ1-4	NA	12	ASSDKGETEKLF
TRBV24-1	TRBJ2-2	NA	15	ATSETPVGRGVGELF